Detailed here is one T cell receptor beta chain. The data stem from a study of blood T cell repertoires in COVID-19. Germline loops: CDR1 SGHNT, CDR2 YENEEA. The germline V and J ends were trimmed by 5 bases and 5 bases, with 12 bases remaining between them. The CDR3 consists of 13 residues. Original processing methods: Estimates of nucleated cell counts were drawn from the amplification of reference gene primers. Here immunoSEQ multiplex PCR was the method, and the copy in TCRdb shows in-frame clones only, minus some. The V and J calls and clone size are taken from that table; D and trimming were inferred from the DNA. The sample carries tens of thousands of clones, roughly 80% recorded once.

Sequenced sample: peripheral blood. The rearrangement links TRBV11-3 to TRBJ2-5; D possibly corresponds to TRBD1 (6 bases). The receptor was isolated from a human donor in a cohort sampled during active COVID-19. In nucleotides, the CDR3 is TGTGCCAGCAGCCAAGGACAGTGGGAGACCCAGTACTTC. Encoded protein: CASSQGQWETQYF.